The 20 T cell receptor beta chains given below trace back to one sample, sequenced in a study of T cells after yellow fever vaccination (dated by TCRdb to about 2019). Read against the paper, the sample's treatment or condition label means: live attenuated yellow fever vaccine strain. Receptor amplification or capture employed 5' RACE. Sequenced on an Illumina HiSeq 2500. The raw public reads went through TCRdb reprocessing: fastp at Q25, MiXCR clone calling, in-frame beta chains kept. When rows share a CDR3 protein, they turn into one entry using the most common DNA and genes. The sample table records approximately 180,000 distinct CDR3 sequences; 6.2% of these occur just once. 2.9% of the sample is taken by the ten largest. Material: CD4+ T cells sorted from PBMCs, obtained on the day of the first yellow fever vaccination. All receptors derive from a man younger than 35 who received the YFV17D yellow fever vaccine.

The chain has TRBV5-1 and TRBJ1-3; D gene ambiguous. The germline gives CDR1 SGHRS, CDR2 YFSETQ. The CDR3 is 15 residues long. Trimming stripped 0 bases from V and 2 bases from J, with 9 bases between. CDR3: CASSLVAGAGNTIYF. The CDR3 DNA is TGCGCCAGCAGCTTGGTGGCAGGAGCTGGAAACACCATATATTTT.

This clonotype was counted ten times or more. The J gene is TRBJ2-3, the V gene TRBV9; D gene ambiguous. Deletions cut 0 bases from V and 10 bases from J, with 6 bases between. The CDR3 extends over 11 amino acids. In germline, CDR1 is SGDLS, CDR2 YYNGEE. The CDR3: CASSVGAAQYF. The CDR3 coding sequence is TGTGCCAGCAGCGTAGGAGCAGCGCAGTATTTT.

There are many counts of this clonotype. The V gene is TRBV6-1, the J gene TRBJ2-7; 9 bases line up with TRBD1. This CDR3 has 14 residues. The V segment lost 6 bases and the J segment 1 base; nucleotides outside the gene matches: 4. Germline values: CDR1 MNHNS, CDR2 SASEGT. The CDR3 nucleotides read TGTGCCAGCAGGCCGGGACAGGGTTCCTACGAGCAGTACGTC. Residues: CASRPGQGSYEQYV.

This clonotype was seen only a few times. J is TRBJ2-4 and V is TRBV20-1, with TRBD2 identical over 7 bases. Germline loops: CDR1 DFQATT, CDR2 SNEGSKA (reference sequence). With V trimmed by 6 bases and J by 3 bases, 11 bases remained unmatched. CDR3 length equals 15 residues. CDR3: CSASQRGTGKNIQYF. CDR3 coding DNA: TGCAGTGCAAGTCAGCGGGGTACGGGCAAAAACATTCAGTACTTC.

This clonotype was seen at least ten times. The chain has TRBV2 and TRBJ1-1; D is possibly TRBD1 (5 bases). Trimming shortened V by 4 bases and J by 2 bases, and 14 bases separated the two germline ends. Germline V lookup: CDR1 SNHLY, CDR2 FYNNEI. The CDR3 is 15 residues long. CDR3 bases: TGTGCCAGCAGTGGGATAGACAGATCCAACACTGAAGCTTTCTTT. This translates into CASSGIDRSNTEAFF.

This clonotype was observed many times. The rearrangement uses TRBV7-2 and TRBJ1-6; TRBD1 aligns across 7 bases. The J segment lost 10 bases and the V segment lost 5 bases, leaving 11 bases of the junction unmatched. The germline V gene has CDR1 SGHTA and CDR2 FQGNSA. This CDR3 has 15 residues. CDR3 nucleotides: TGTGCCAGCAGCCTTCTTAATACAGGGGACTCACCCCTCCACTTT. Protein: CASSLLNTGDSPLHF. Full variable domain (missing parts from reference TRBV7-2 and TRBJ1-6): GAGVSQSPSNKVTEKGKDVELRCDPISGHTALYWYRQSLGQGLEFLIYFQGNSAPDKSGLPSDRFSAERTGGSVSTLTIQRTQQEDSAVYLCASSLLNTGDSPLHFGNGTRLTVT.

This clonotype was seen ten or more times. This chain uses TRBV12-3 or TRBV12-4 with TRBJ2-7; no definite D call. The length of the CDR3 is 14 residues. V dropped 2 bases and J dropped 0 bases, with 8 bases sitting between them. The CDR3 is CASSLSYSSYEQYF. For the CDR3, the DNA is TGTGCCAGCAGTTTAAGCTATTCCTCCTACGAGCAGTACTTC.

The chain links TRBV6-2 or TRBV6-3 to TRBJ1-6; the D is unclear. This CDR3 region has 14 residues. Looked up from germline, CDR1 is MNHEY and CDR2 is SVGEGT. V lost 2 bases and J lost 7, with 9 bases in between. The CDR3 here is CASSYRVGNSPLHF. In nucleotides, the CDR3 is TGTGCCAGCAGTTACCGGGTTGGGAATTCACCCCTCCACTTT.

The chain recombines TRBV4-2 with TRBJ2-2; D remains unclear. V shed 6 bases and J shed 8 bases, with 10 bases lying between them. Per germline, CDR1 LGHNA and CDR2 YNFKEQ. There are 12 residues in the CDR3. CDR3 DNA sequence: TGTGCCAGCAGTCTCCTCCCTGGGGAGCTGTTTTTT. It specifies CASSLLPGELFF.

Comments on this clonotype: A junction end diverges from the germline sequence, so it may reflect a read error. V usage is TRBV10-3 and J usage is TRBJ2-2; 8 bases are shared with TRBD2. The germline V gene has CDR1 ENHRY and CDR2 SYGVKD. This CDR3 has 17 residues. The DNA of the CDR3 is TGTGCCACCAGTGGGGCGGCGGGGGGCGCGAACACCGGGGAGCTGTTTTTT. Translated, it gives CATSGAAGGANTGELFF.

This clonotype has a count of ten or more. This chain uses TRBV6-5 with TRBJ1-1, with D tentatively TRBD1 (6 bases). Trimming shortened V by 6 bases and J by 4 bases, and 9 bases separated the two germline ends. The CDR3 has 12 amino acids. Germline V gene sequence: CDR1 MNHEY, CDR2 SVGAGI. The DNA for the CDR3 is TGTGCCAGCAGAAGGGGGGCCACTGAAGCTTTCTTT. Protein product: CASRRGATEAFF.

The CDR3 DNA sequence: TGTGCCAGCAGCCCGGGTGGATATGAGCAGTTCTTC. Encoded protein: CASSPGGYEQFF. The rearrangement links TRBV7-9 to TRBJ2-1; D ambiguous. The V and J ends lost 5 bases and 8 bases respectively, with 10 bases between them. The CDR3 has 12 residues. Germline values: CDR1 SEHNR, CDR2 FQNEAQ (reference sequence).

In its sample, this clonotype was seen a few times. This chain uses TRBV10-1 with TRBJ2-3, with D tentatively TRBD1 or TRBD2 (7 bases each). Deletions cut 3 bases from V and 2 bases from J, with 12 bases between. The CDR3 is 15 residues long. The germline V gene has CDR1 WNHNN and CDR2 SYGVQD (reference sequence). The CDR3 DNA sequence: TGCGCCAGCAGTGACCAGGGGGGGCCCACAGATACGCAGTATTTT. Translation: CASSDQGGPTDTQYF.

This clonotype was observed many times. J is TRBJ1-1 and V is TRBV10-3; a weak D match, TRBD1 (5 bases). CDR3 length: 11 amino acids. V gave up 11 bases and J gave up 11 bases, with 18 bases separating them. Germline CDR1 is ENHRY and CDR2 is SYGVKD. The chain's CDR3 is CAASAGGGAFF. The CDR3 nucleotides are TGTGCCGCCTCGGCGGGCGGGGGGGCTTTCTTT.

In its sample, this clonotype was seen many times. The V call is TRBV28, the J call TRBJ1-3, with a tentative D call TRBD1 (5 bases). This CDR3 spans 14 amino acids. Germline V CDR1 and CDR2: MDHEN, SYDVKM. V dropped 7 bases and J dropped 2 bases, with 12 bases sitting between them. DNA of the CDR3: TGTGCCAGCAACTCACAAGGGGCTGGAAACACCATATATTTT. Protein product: CASNSQGAGNTIYF.

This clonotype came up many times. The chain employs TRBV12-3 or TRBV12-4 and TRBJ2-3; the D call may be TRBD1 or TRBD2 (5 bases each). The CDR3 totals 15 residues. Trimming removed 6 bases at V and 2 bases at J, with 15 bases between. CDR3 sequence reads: CASSTHTGTTDTQYF. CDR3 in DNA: TGTGCCAGCAGCACCCATACGGGGACCACAGATACGCAGTATTTT.

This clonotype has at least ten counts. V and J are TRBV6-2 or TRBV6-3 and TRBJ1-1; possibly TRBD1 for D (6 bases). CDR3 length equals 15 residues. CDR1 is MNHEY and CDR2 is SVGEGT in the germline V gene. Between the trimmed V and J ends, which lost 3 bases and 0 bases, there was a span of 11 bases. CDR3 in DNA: TGTGCCAGCAGTTATAACAGGGCAATGAACACTGAAGCTTTCTTT. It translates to CASSYNRAMNTEAFF.

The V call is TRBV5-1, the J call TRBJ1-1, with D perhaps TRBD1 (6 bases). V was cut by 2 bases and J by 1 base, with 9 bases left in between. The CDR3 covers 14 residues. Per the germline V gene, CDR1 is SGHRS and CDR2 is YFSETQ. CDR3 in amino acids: CASSFDRPNTEAFF. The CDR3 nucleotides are TGCGCCAGCAGCTTCGACAGGCCGAACACTGAAGCTTTCTTT.

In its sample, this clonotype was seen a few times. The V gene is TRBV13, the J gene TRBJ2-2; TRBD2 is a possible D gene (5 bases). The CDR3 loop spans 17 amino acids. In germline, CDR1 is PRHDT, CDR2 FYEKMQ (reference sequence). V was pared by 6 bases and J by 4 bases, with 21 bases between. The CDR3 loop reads CASSKTEGSAFTGELFF. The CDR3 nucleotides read TGTGCCAGCAGTAAAACCGAGGGTTCTGCCTTCACCGGGGAGCTGTTTTTT.

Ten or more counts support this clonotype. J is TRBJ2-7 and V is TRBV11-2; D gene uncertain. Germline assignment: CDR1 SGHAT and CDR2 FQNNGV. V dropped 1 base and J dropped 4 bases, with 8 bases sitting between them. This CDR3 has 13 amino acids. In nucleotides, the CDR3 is TGTGCCAGCAGCTTAGTGTCAGAATACGAGCAGTACTTC. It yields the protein CASSLVSEYEQYF.